The next 13 T cell receptor beta chains were all read from a single sample in a study of T cells in Graves' hyperthyroidism and ophthalmopathy (dated by TCRdb to between 2018 and 2021). Receptor libraries were prepared by multiplex PCR. The run used an Illumina HiSeq 2000. The TCR beta CDR3 regions were amplified from the RNA transcripts. The TCR CDR3 was subjected to a first round of RT-PCR using the HTBI primer set and the Qiagen OneStep RT-PCR kit. In TCRdb, the public reads were trimmed at Q25 with fastp and aligned with MiXCR, with productive beta chains retained. Every CDR3 protein is listed once, alongside the most common genes and DNA of its rows. In this sample the table shows approximately 630,000 distinct CDR3 sequences, about 17% of which occur a single time. Approximately 3.9% of the sample is held by the ten biggest clonotypes. The sequenced sample was blood. The receptors come from a young woman with Graves' hyperthyroidism.

Comment on this clonotype: One base away lies a much larger clone, so this may be a sequencing read error. J is TRBJ2-1 and V is TRBV18, with no clear D. The V gene's germline CDR1 is KGHSH and CDR2 LQKENI. V lost 1 base, J lost 5 bases, and 9 bases lay in between. There are 14 residues in the CDR3. Here the CDR3 reads CASSPRQVHNEQFF. CDR3 sequence (DNA): TGTGCCAGCTCACCACGGCAGGTTCACAATGAGCAGTTCTTC. The variable domain in full, with the rest retrieved from reference TRBV18 and TRBJ2-1, is NAGVMQNPRHLVRRRGQEARLRCSPMKGHSHVYWYRQLPEEGLKFMVYLQKENIIDESGMPKERFSAEFPKEGPSILRIQQVVRGDSAAYFCASSPRQVHNEQFFGPGTRLTVL.

This chain's CDR3 is CASSLVAGLAGVLRAQYF. CDR3 in DNA: TGTGCCAGCAGCTTAGTAGCTGGACTAGCGGGGGTTCTACGAGCGCAGTACTTC. The chain has TRBV7-8 and TRBJ2-7; 13 positions agree with TRBD2. V lost 1 base, J lost 9 bases, and 15 bases stayed unmatched. Germline-derived CDR1 and CDR2 are SGHVS and FQNEAQ. CDR3 length: 18 residues. The variable domain in full, completed from reference TRBV7-8 and TRBJ2-7, reads GAGVSQSPRYKVAKRGQDVALRCDPISGHVSLFWYQQALGQGPEFLTYFQNEAQLDKSGLPSDRFFAERPEGSVSTLKIQRTQQEDSAVYLCASSLVAGLAGVLRAQYFGPGTRLTVT.

This clonotype has only a few counts. The V call is TRBV10-1, the J call TRBJ1-5; TRBD1 agrees at 8 bases. CDR1 is WNHNN and CDR2 is SYGVQD in the germline V gene (reference sequence). The V and J ends lost 6 bases and 7 bases, in that order; junction bases with no gene match: 5. The CDR3 is 13 residues long. Here the CDR3 DNA reads TGCGCCAGCAGACCTGACAGGGGACAGCCCCAGCATTTT. Translating gives CASRPDRGQPQHF.

V is TRBV9 and J is TRBJ2-6, with D possibly called TRBD1 or TRBD2 (5 bases each). Trimming pared 2 bases from V and 0 bases from J, leaving 12 bases between. The germline V gene encodes CDR1 SGDLS and CDR2 YYNGEE. The CDR3 spans 17 residues. The DNA of the CDR3 is TGTGCCAGCAGCGTGAGGGACGGGAACTCTGGGGCCAACGTCCTGACTTTC. It specifies CASSVRDGNSGANVLTF.

This rearrangement joins TRBV20-1 to TRBJ2-5; the match to TRBD2 covers 14 bases. The CDR3 is 17 amino acids. Germline V gives CDR1 DFQATT, CDR2 SNEGSKA (reference sequence). J was trimmed by 5 bases and V by 6 bases; bases with no gene match: 14. The CDR3 DNA reads TGCAGTGCCTACGACCCTGGACTAGCGGGAGGTTCGGAGACCCAGTACTTC. This encodes CSAYDPGLAGGSETQYF.

This clonotype was counted at least ten times. The J gene is TRBJ2-7, the V gene TRBV12-3 or TRBV12-4; D gene ambiguous. The V end was cut by 1 base, the J end by 3 bases, with 16 bases between. This CDR3 region has 16 residues. The CDR3 DNA reads as TGTGCCAGCAGTTTAGGTCGACCCGATTGGGGCTACGAGCAGTACTTC. It specifies CASSLGRPDWGYEQYF.

At least ten counts were recorded for this clonotype. The J gene is TRBJ1-4, the V gene TRBV28; D may be TRBD1 (5 bases). V lost 6 bases to trimming and J lost 8 bases, with 10 bases between them. Germline CDR1 is MDHEN and CDR2 is SYDVKM. The CDR3 runs 12 residues. This CDR3 reads CASSPGKEKLFF. The CDR3 DNA reads as TGTGCCAGCAGCCCAGGGAAGGAAAAACTGTTTTTT. Full variable domain (outside the CDR3, taken from reference TRBV28 and TRBJ1-4): DVKVTQSSRYLVKRTGEKVFLECVQDMDHENMFWYRQDPGLGLRLIYFSYDVKMKEKGDIPEGYSVSREKKERFSLILESASTNQTSMYLCASSPGKEKLFFGSGTQLSVL.

This clonotype was detected many times. The chain has TRBV6-1 and TRBJ2-1; 10 bases map to TRBD2. Germline values: CDR1 MNHNS, CDR2 SASEGT. This CDR3 comprises 13 residues. The V segment lost 7 bases and the J segment 9 bases; nucleotides outside the gene matches: 6. This CDR3 reads CASTSGSISEQFF. The CDR3 nucleotides are TGTGCCAGCACTAGCGGGAGTATCAGTGAGCAGTTCTTC.

Many counts were recorded for this clonotype. The V gene is TRBV5-1, the J gene TRBJ2-3; 9 positions match TRBD1. The trim removed 3 bases at V and 8 bases at J, leaving 4 bases unmatched. Germline assignment: CDR1 SGHRS and CDR2 YFSETQ. CDR3 length: 13 residues. CDR3 amino acids: CASSSTQGATQYF. The CDR3 DNA sequence: TGCGCCAGCAGCTCGACACAGGGGGCTACGCAGTATTTT.

The chain recombines TRBV20-1 with TRBJ1-5; D may be TRBD1 (5 bases). There are 15 residues in the CDR3. Germline CDR1 and CDR2: DFQATT and SNEGSKA (reference sequence). Trimming cost V 6 bases and J 2 bases, with 17 bases left between them. The DNA for the CDR3 is TGCAGTGCCACAAAGGGGTTTATGGGCAATCAGCCCCAGCATTTT. It encodes CSATKGFMGNQPQHF.

In this sample, this clonotype turned up a few times. The chain has TRBV6-2 or TRBV6-3 and TRBJ2-7, with TRBD2 matching over 7 bases. J gave up 6 bases and V 8 bases, and 16 bases lay outside the gene matches. Germline V gives CDR1 MNHEY, CDR2 SVGEGT. The CDR3 has 15 amino acids. The CDR3 loop is CASGLRVTGGSEQYF. The DNA of the CDR3 is TGTGCCAGCGGACTCAGGGTCACGGGAGGAAGCGAGCAGTACTTC.

This clonotype was picked up a small number of times. The chain has TRBV13 and TRBJ1-1, with 7 bases matching TRBD1. The CDR3 contains 14 residues. The J segment lost 8 bases and the V segment lost 5 bases, leaving 11 bases of the junction unmatched. Per germline, CDR1 PRHDT and CDR2 FYEKMQ (reference sequence). CDR3 loop: CASSPGTETAEAFF. CDR3 bases: TGTGCCAGCAGCCCTGGGACAGAAACTGCGGAAGCTTTCTTT.

This clonotype appeared many times. The chain combines TRBV29-1 with TRBJ2-7; D is perhaps TRBD1 or TRBD2 (6 bases each). Germline CDR1 reads SQVTM; CDR2 reads ANQGSEA. The CDR3 length is 14 residues. Trimming removed 3 bases at V and 2 bases at J, with 14 bases between. The CDR3 protein is CSVELAGEAYEQYF. DNA for the CDR3: TGCAGCGTTGAGTTGGCAGGGGAGGCCTACGAGCAGTACTTC.